This record concerns one TCR beta chain sequence. Its cognate antigen is unknown. One junction end does not reproduce the germline sequence, and a read error may be involved. This sample's RNA came from whole unsorted tissue. The normal lung tissue was taken more than 3 cm from the tumor edge. Chemotherapy-naive patients with new lung cancer underwent thoracic surgery in China, August–November 2014. Three rounds of nested PCR, following a modified ARM-PCR protocol, produced the TCRbeta library. Via MiXCR, TCRdb re-called the multiplex PCR reads, giving one row per CDR3 protein. The sample has 90,000 to 100,000 distinct CDR3 sequences, approximately 80% seen once. This entry comes from a study of tumor and adjacent non-tumor tissue in lung cancer. About the research overall: Patients comprised about eleven adenocarcinoma, a couple of squamous cell carcinoma and 1 small cell lung cancer. Study-wide points: Compared with tumor, normal lung showed significantly lower TCR diversity. Normal lung showed higher cumulative top 100 clone frequency than tumor.

This CDR3 region has 18 residues. Germline-derived CDR1 and CDR2 are ENHRY and SYGVKD. The receptor was derived from a man between 60 and 75 years old with small cell lung cancer. This chain joins TRBV10-3 and TRBJ2-1, with 14 nucleotides matching TRBD2. The material sequenced was distant non-tumor lung tissue. The CDR3 DNA follows: TGTGCCATCAGTGAAAGGACTAGCGGGAGGTCAAGGAGGGATGAGCAGTCCTTC. Amino acids: CAISERTSGRSRRDEQSF.